This TCR beta chain was obtained from a study of shared clonotypes between healthy human individuals. The germline gives CDR1 MDHEN, CDR2 SYDVKM. The CDR3 contains 14 residues. V was shortened by 3 bases and J by 6 bases, with 12 bases between the two germline ends. The test was conducted at deep level. Original handling: Filtering of immunoSEQ junctional sequences could not match full-length read filtering. Profiling relied on immunoSEQ multiplex PCR, and the TCRdb table lists in-frame clones only, not all of them. The V and J calls and clone size are taken from that table; D and trimming were inferred from the DNA. The table lists approximately 2.3 million clones, 85% to 95% of them singletons. Study-wide results and limits: The four-donor shared clonotypes exceeded non-shared clonotypes in generation probability, with non-shared ones scoring lower. Naive subsets generally had larger estimated richness than memory subsets.

In the case of this clone: The antigen remains unidentified.

Material: naive CD4+ T cells from PBMCs. Subset reported: CD45RA+ positively selected. This rearrangement joins TRBV28 to TRBJ1-3; D perhaps matches TRBD1 (6 bases). The sequence was collected from a man younger than 30 in good health. Some clones in this sample may be carry-over from other donors' samples. The CDR3 bases are TGTGCCAGCAGTTTTCTTGGGGGGCCAAACACCATATATTTT. This encodes CASSFLGGPNTIYF.